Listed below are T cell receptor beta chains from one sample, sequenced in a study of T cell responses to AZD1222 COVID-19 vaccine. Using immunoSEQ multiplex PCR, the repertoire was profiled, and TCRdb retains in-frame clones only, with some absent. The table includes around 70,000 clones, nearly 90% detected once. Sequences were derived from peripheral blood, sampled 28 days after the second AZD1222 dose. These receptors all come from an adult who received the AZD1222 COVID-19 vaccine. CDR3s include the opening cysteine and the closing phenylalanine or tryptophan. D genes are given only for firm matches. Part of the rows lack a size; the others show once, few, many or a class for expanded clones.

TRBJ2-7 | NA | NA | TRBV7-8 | CASISGGGRVYEQYF | TGTGCCAGCATCTCAGGGGGCGGGAGAGTCTACGAGCAGTACTTC
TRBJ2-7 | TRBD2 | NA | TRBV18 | CASSPGLADHEQYF | TGTGCCAGCTCACCTGGACTAGCGGACCACGAGCAGTACTTC
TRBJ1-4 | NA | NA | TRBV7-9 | CASSLEVGGNEKLFF | TGTGCCAGCAGCTTAGAGGTGGGAGGAAATGAAAAACTGTTTTTT
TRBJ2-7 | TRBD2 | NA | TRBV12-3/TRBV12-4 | CASTSGRIEQYF | TGTGCCAGTACCAGCGGGAGGATCGAGCAGTACTTC
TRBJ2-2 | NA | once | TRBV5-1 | CASKIVSGELFF | TGCGCCAGCAAAATAGTTTCCGGGGAGCTGTTTTTT
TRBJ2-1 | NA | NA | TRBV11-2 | CASSLDPPSGLNNEQFF | TGTGCCAGCAGCTTAGACCCCCCCAGCGGGCTTAACAATGAGCAGTTCTTC
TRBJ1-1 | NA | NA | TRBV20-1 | CSASANTDTEAFF | TGCAGTGCTAGTGCCAACACGGACACTGAAGCTTTCTTT
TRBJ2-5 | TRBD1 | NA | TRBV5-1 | CASSHGRQGAVQETQYF | TGCGCCAGCAGCCACGGAAGACAGGGGGCAGTCCAAGAGACCCAGTACTTC
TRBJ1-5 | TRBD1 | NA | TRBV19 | CASSSGTGSNQPQHF | TGTGCCAGTAGTTCCGGGACAGGGAGCAATCAGCCCCAGCATTTT
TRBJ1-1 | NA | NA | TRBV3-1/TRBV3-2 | CASSQVAVNTEAFF | TGTGCCAGCAGCCAAGTCGCCGTTAACACTGAAGCTTTCTTT
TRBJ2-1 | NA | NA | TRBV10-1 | CASSDRAGPTSNEQFF | TGCGCCAGCAGTGATAGGGCGGGCCCCACCAGCAATGAGCAGTTCTTC
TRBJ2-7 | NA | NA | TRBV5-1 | CASSSDSGPSYEQYF | TGCGCCAGCAGCTCAGATTCGGGCCCGTCCTACGAGCAGTACTTC
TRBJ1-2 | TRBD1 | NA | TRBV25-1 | CASIGTGPSYGYTF | TGTGCCAGCATAGGGACAGGGCCTAGCTATGGCTACACCTTC
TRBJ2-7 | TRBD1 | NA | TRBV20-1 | CSASWRTGAREQYF | TGCAGTGCTAGTTGGCGGACAGGGGCACGGGAGCAGTACTTC
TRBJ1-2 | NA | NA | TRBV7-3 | CASSLRGQGPYGYTF | TGTGCCAGCAGCTTACGAGGGCAGGGACCATATGGCTACACCTTC
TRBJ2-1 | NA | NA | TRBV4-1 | CASSQERVNEQFF | TGCGCCAGCAGCCAAGAACGGGTTAATGAGCAGTTCTTC
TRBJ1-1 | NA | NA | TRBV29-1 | CSVWGHPVNTEAFF | TGCAGCGTTTGGGGACACCCGGTGAACACTGAAGCTTTCTTT
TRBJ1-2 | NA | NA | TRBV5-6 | CASSLSLLQFSHGYTF | TGTGCCAGCAGCTTGTCTTTGTTACAATTCAGTCATGGCTACACCTTC
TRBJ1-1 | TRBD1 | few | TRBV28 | CASSLFLGTGETEAFF | TGTGCCAGCAGTCTTTTCCTCGGGACAGGGGAGACTGAAGCTTTCTTT
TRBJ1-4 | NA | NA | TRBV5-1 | CASSINPQGNEKLFF | TGCGCCAGCAGTATCAATCCTCAGGGGAATGAAAAACTGTTTTTT
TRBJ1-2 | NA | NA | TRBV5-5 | CASSLAGGQGPNYGYTF | TGTGCCAGCAGCTTGGCCGGAGGGCAGGGACCCAACTATGGCTACACCTTC
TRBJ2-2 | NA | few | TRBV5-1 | CASSLLGGQGTGELFF | TGCGCCAGCAGCTTGTTGGGCGGCCAAGGCACCGGGGAGCTGTTTTTT
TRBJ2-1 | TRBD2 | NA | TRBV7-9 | CASRLTSGSYNEQFF | TGTGCCAGCCGACTAACTAGCGGGAGCTACAATGAGCAGTTCTTC
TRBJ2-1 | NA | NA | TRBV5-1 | CASSLAGDSTSYNEQFF | TGCGCCAGCAGCTTGGCCGGGGACTCCACGAGCTACAATGAGCAGTTCTTC
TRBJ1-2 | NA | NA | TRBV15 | CATSRVGGIYGYTF | TGTGCCACCAGCAGAGTAGGAGGTATCTATGGCTACACCTTC
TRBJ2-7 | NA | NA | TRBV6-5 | CASSSGTLREQYF | TGTGCCAGCAGTTCTGGGACATTGAGGGAGCAGTACTTC
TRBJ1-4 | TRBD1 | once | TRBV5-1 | CASSLALTGQAEKLFF | TGCGCCAGCAGCTTGGCCCTGACAGGGCAAGCTGAAAAACTGTTTTTT
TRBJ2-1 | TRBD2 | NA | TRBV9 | CASSSGRSYNEQFF | TGTGCCAGCAGTAGCGGGAGGTCCTACAATGAGCAGTTCTTC